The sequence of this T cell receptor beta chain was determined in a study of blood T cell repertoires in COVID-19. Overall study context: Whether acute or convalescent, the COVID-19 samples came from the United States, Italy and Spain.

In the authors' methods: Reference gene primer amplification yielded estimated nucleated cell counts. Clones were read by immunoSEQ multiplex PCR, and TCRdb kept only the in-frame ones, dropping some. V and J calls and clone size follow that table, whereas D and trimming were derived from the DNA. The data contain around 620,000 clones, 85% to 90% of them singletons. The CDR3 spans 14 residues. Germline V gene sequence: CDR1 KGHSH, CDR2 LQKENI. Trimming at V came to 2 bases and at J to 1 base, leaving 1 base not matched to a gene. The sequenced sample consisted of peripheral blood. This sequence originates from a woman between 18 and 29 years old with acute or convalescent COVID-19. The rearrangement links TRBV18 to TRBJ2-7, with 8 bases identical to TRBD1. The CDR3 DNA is TGTGCCAGCTCACCATGGGACAGGTCCTACGAGCAGTACTTC. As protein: CASSPWDRSYEQYF.